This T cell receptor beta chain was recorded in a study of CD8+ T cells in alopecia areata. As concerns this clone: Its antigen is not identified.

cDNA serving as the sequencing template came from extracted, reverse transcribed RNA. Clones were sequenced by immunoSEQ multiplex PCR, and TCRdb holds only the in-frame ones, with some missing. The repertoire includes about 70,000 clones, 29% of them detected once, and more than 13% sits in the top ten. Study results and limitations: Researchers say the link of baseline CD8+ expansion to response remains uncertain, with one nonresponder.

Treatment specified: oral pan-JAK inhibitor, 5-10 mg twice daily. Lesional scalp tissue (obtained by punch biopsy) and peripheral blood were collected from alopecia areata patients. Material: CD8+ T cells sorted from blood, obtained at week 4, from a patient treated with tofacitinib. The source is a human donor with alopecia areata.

CDR3 loop: CASSLTGTGAYGYTF. As DNA, the CDR3 is TGTGCCAGCAGCTTAACCGGGACCGGGGCCTATGGCTACACCTTC. The chain carries TRBV7-3 and TRBJ1-2, with D tentatively TRBD1 (5 bases). This CDR3 region has 15 residues. Trimming pared 0 bases from V and 4 bases from J, leaving 12 bases between. Germline CDR1 SGHTA, CDR2 FQGTGA.